A selection of T cell receptor beta chains follows, all from one sample in a study of T cells after yellow fever vaccination. TCRdb re-called the 5' RACE reads through MiXCR, storing one row per CDR3 protein. The sample shows about 320,000 distinct CDR3 sequences, over 8.5% of them seen only once. The source material was CD4+ T cells sorted from PBMCs, sampled 45 days after the yellow fever booster vaccination. The receptor set was obtained from a man younger than 35 who received the YFV17D yellow fever vaccine. The CDR3 runs from the conserved cysteine through the conserved F or W. The order of the fields is D gene, J gene, clone size, V gene, CDR3 DNA, CDR3 protein. The D gene is left open where the match is weak. Clone sizes are given selectively: once, few, many, or a class where the clone is expanded.

D gene: TRBD1
J gene: TRBJ1-5
clone size: NA
V gene: TRBV4-1
CDR3 DNA: TGCGCCAGCAGCCAAAGAGCAGGGGGCGTACAGCCCCAGCATTTT
CDR3 protein: CASSQRAGGVQPQHF

D gene: TRBD2
J gene: TRBJ2-3
clone size: NA
V gene: TRBV7-3
CDR3 DNA: TGTGCCAGCAGCCCCGGTGGGGGGGGCACAGATACGCAGTATTTT
CDR3 protein: CASSPGGGGTDTQYF

D gene: NA
J gene: TRBJ1-4
clone size: NA
V gene: TRBV20-1
CDR3 DNA: TGCAGTGCTTCGGATAACAATGAAAAACTGTTTTTT
CDR3 protein: CSASDNNEKLFF

D gene: NA
J gene: TRBJ2-4
clone size: NA
V gene: TRBV28
CDR3 DNA: TGTGCCAGCAGTTTGGGCGGGATCGGAAACATTCAGTACTTC
CDR3 protein: CASSLGGIGNIQYF

D gene: NA
J gene: TRBJ1-4
clone size: few
V gene: TRBV3-1
CDR3 DNA: TGTGCCAGCAGCCAATCTTACGCTAATGAAAAACTGTTTTTT
CDR3 protein: CASSQSYANEKLFF

D gene: NA
J gene: TRBJ2-1
clone size: NA
V gene: TRBV19
CDR3 DNA: TGTGCCAGTAGTATTCTTCAGGGTAGCGAGCAGTTCTTC
CDR3 protein: CASSILQGSEQFF

D gene: NA
J gene: TRBJ2-2
clone size: many
V gene: TRBV4-3
CDR3 DNA: TGCGCCAGCAGCCAAGAATCTAGGTGGAAAAACACCGGGGAGCTGTTTTTT
CDR3 protein: CASSQESRWKNTGELFF

D gene: NA
J gene: TRBJ2-1
clone size: few
V gene: TRBV4-3
CDR3 DNA: TGCGCCAGCAGCCAAGGAAATAGGGACTGGCGGGGATCCTACAATGAGCAGTTCTTC
CDR3 protein: CASSQGNRDWRGSYNEQFF

D gene: NA
J gene: TRBJ2-2
clone size: few
V gene: TRBV9
CDR3 DNA: TGTGCCAGCAGCCGGGCGTGGAACACCGGGGAGCTGTTTTTT
CDR3 protein: CASSRAWNTGELFF

D gene: NA
J gene: TRBJ1-1
clone size: many
V gene: TRBV9
CDR3 DNA: TGTGCCAGCAGTGTTGCCAGGAACACTGAAGCTTTCTTT
CDR3 protein: CASSVARNTEAFF

D gene: NA
J gene: TRBJ1-4
clone size: NA
V gene: TRBV5-1
CDR3 DNA: TGCGCCAGCAGCGCGGATACAGGGATGGGTAATGAAAAACTGTTTTTT
CDR3 protein: CASSADTGMGNEKLFF

D gene: NA
J gene: TRBJ2-1
clone size: few
V gene: TRBV5-4
CDR3 DNA: TGTGCCAGCAAAGAGGGGTCCTACAATGAGCAGTTCTTC
CDR3 protein: CASKEGSYNEQFF

D gene: TRBD2
J gene: TRBJ2-5
clone size: few
V gene: TRBV3-1
CDR3 DNA: TGTGCCAGCAGCCAAGATCGGGGGGATCGGGAGACCCAGTACTTC
CDR3 protein: CASSQDRGDRETQYF

D gene: NA
J gene: TRBJ2-7
clone size: many
V gene: TRBV6-2/TRBV6-3
CDR3 DNA: TGTGCCAGCAGTACCCAGACACCCTCCTACGAGCAGTACTTC
CDR3 protein: CASSTQTPSYEQYF

D gene: TRBD1
J gene: TRBJ2-6
clone size: once
V gene: TRBV4-3
CDR3 DNA: TGCGCCAGCAGCCATAGGAAAGGGGACAGGCCTGGGGCCAACGTCCTGACTTTC
CDR3 protein: CASSHRKGDRPGANVLTF

D gene: NA
J gene: TRBJ2-2
clone size: many
V gene: TRBV5-1
CDR3 DNA: TGCGCCAGCAGCTTAGAAGTCGGGGAGCTGTTTTTT
CDR3 protein: CASSLEVGELFF

D gene: NA
J gene: TRBJ2-2
clone size: many
V gene: TRBV4-2
CDR3 DNA: TGTGCCAGCAGCCAAGATAGGAACCAGACGAACACCGGGGAGCTGTTTTTT
CDR3 protein: CASSQDRNQTNTGELFF

D gene: NA
J gene: TRBJ2-3
clone size: few
V gene: TRBV7-2
CDR3 DNA: TGTGCCAGCAGCTTACTAGTCACAGATACGCAGTATTTT
CDR3 protein: CASSLLVTDTQYF

D gene: NA
J gene: TRBJ1-2
clone size: few
V gene: TRBV4-3
CDR3 DNA: TGCGCCAGCAGCCGGGACAAAAACTATGGCTACACCTTC
CDR3 protein: CASSRDKNYGYTF

D gene: NA
J gene: TRBJ2-1
clone size: few
V gene: TRBV4-1
CDR3 DNA: TGCGCCAGCTCCCCCGTAGTCGCGGTGTCTCAGAGTCAGTTCTTC
CDR3 protein: CASSPVVAVSQSQFF

D gene: NA
J gene: TRBJ1-5
clone size: many
V gene: TRBV7-9
CDR3 DNA: TGTGCCAGCAGCTTAGAAGGCGGTCAGCCCCAGCATTTT
CDR3 protein: CASSLEGGQPQHF

D gene: TRBD1
J gene: TRBJ1-2
clone size: NA
V gene: TRBV5-1
CDR3 DNA: TGCGCCAGCAGCTTGGCGGGACAGGGGATTTATGGCTACACCTTC
CDR3 protein: CASSLAGQGIYGYTF

D gene: NA
J gene: TRBJ2-3
clone size: NA
V gene: TRBV7-9
CDR3 DNA: TGTGCCAGCGGAGGGGATCAAGCCGGCACAGATACGCAGTATTTT
CDR3 protein: CASGGDQAGTDTQYF

D gene: NA
J gene: TRBJ1-1
clone size: NA
V gene: TRBV6-5
CDR3 DNA: TGTGCCAGCAGTCCAGGGAGGAAGAACACTGAAGCTTTCTTT
CDR3 protein: CASSPGRKNTEAFF

D gene: NA
J gene: TRBJ1-2
clone size: NA
V gene: TRBV6-1
CDR3 DNA: TGTGCCAGCAGGGAGACACCCCAGGCGGGCTACACCTTC
CDR3 protein: CASRETPQAGYTF

D gene: NA
J gene: TRBJ2-3
clone size: NA
V gene: TRBV24-1
CDR3 DNA: TGTGCCACCCAGGGGGGGGGAGTGACAGATACGCAGTATTTT
CDR3 protein: CATQGGGVTDTQYF

D gene: NA
J gene: TRBJ2-2
clone size: NA
V gene: TRBV7-3
CDR3 DNA: TGTGCCAGCAGCTTAAAAGACACCGGGGAGCTGTTTTTT
CDR3 protein: CASSLKDTGELFF

D gene: NA
J gene: TRBJ2-1
clone size: few
V gene: TRBV6-2/TRBV6-3
CDR3 DNA: TGTGCCAGCAGTTCCCTAGGATCCTACAATGAGCAGTTCTTC
CDR3 protein: CASSSLGSYNEQFF

D gene: TRBD1
J gene: TRBJ2-7
clone size: NA
V gene: TRBV5-1
CDR3 DNA: TGCGCCAGCAGCTCTAACCGACAGGGAATCGACGAGCAGTACTTC
CDR3 protein: CASSSNRQGIDEQYF

D gene: NA
J gene: TRBJ1-6
clone size: few
V gene: TRBV14
CDR3 DNA: TGTGCCAGCAGCCAAGGCCTGGGACCCTGGGATTCACCCCTCCACTTT
CDR3 protein: CASSQGLGPWDSPLHF

D gene: NA
J gene: TRBJ1-6
clone size: NA
V gene: TRBV2
CDR3 DNA: TGTGCCAGCAGTGAATCGTTCGTGGCGGGAGATTCACCCCTCCACTTT
CDR3 protein: CASSESFVAGDSPLHF

D gene: NA
J gene: TRBJ1-1
clone size: many
V gene: TRBV5-1
CDR3 DNA: TGCGCCAGCAGCTTGGCGGCCGGGAGAAACACTGAAGCTTTCTTT
CDR3 protein: CASSLAAGRNTEAFF

D gene: NA
J gene: TRBJ2-3
clone size: few
V gene: TRBV4-1
CDR3 DNA: TGCGCCAGCAGCCAAGAAGGGCAGGGGCCGAGGGATACGCAGTATTTT
CDR3 protein: CASSQEGQGPRDTQYF

D gene: NA
J gene: TRBJ1-2
clone size: NA
V gene: TRBV3-1
CDR3 DNA: TGTGCCAGCAGCCAAGAGGGGGGCCTATATGGCTACACCTTC
CDR3 protein: CASSQEGGLYGYTF

D gene: NA
J gene: TRBJ2-1
clone size: NA
V gene: TRBV6-1
CDR3 DNA: TGTGCCAGCAGTGAAGTTTGGGCGCAGTTCTTC
CDR3 protein: CASSEVWAQFF

D gene: TRBD2
J gene: TRBJ2-3
clone size: many
V gene: TRBV5-1
CDR3 DNA: TGCGCCAGCAATAGCGGGGCGGGCACAGATACGCAGTATTTT
CDR3 protein: CASNSGAGTDTQYF

D gene: NA
J gene: TRBJ1-5
clone size: NA
V gene: TRBV7-2
CDR3 DNA: TGTGCCAGCAGCCTTTCCAGGACAGACGTATCACAGCCCCAGCATTTT
CDR3 protein: CASSLSRTDVSQPQHF

D gene: TRBD1
J gene: TRBJ2-1
clone size: NA
V gene: TRBV7-9
CDR3 DNA: TGTGCCAGCAGCCCTGGGACAGGCCGGTACAATGAGCAGTTCTTC
CDR3 protein: CASSPGTGRYNEQFF

D gene: TRBD1
J gene: TRBJ2-3
clone size: NA
V gene: TRBV6-2/TRBV6-3
CDR3 DNA: TGTGCCAGCAGTTGGCCCAGGACAGGGGGCGCAGATACGCAGTATTTT
CDR3 protein: CASSWPRTGGADTQYF